A selection of T cell receptor beta chains follows, all from one sample in a study of T-cell reconstitution after alpha-beta-depleted transplantation in children. TCRdb called the PCR reads again in MiXCR, with one record for every CDR3 protein. The sample shows approximately 130,000 distinct CDR3 sequences, around a tenth of them seen only once. Material: PBMCs, mostly from graft donor cells, obtained 180 days after TCRalphabeta/CD19-depleted stem cell transplant. The receptors shown here come from a girl younger than two who had a stem cell transplant for combined immunodeficiency, so the T cells may come from the graft donor. CDR3s include the opening cysteine and the closing phenylalanine or tryptophan. The D gene is left open where the match is weak. Clone size, where shown, is once, few, many, or a class for clones that have expanded.

J: TRBJ2-2; V: TRBV12-3/TRBV12-4; D: .; size: few; CDR3: CASSFIPSSGELFF; DNA: TGTGCCAGCAGTTTTATTCCTAGTTCGGGGGAGCTGTTTTTT
J: TRBJ2-1; V: TRBV12-3/TRBV12-4; D: .; size: .; CDR3: CASSSSTDNEQFF; DNA: TGTGCCAGCAGTTCCTCCACTGACAATGAGCAGTTCTTC
J: TRBJ2-7; V: TRBV27; D: TRBD2; size: .; CDR3: CASALKRGGLYEQYF; DNA: TGTGCCAGCGCGCTGAAACGGGGGGGACTCTACGAGCAGTACTTC
J: TRBJ1-5; V: TRBV20-1; D: TRBD1; size: few; CDR3: CSARDLSKGAWIHQPQHF; DNA: TGCAGTGCTAGAGATCTATCCAAGGGGGCGTGGATTCATCAGCCCCAGCATTTT
J: TRBJ1-2; V: TRBV20-1; D: .; size: .; CDR3: CSARVPGGDGYTF; DNA: TGCAGTGCTAGAGTTCCGGGTGGGGATGGCTACACCTTC
J: TRBJ2-2; V: TRBV7-2; D: .; size: .; CDR3: CASSLGRRGYTGELFF; DNA: TGTGCCAGCAGCTTAGGGCGTCGGGGGTACACCGGGGAGCTGTTTTTT
J: TRBJ2-1; V: TRBV18; D: .; size: .; CDR3: CASSLRSRGRPYYNEQFF; DNA: TGTGCCAGCTCACTCAGGTCCCGTGGGAGGCCCTACTACAATGAGCAGTTCTTC
J: TRBJ2-7; V: TRBV18; D: .; size: few; CDR3: CASSPLGGSYEQYF; DNA: TGTGCCAGCTCCCCCTTAGGAGGGTCCTACGAGCAGTACTTC
J: TRBJ2-7; V: TRBV29-1; D: .; size: .; CDR3: CSVRSGHSYEQYF; DNA: TGCAGCGTTAGGTCCGGACACTCCTACGAGCAGTACTTC
J: TRBJ2-3; V: TRBV5-4; D: TRBD1; size: .; CDR3: CASSAPTGVSTDTQYF; DNA: TGTGCCAGCAGCGCACCGACAGGGGTTAGCACAGATACGCAGTATTTT
J: TRBJ1-5; V: TRBV7-8; D: .; size: many; CDR3: CASSLRENQPQHF; DNA: TGTGCCAGCAGCTTACGAGAGAATCAGCCCCAGCATTTT
J: TRBJ1-2; V: TRBV12-3/TRBV12-4; D: TRBD1; size: few; CDR3: CASSLRQGGNGYTF; DNA: TGTGCCAGCAGTTTAAGACAGGGAGGAAACGGCTACACCTTC
J: TRBJ2-1; V: TRBV12-3/TRBV12-4; D: .; size: few; CDR3: CASSLKGSSYNEQFF; DNA: TGTGCCAGCAGTTTGAAGGGGAGCTCCTACAATGAGCAGTTCTTC
J: TRBJ2-7; V: TRBV4-2; D: TRBD2; size: .; CDR3: CASSQDQTSGTVWFSYEQYF; DNA: TGTGCCAGCAGCCAAGATCAGACTAGCGGGACGGTTTGGTTCTCCTACGAGCAGTACTTC
J: TRBJ1-4; V: TRBV25-1; D: TRBD1; size: few; CDR3: CASSESGTGNEKLFF; DNA: TGTGCCAGCAGTGAATCCGGGACAGGGAATGAAAAACTGTTTTTT
J: TRBJ2-5; V: TRBV5-1; D: .; size: many; CDR3: CASSGETSYQETQYF; DNA: TGCGCCAGCAGCGGGGAGACCTCGTACCAAGAGACCCAGTACTTC
J: TRBJ2-2; V: TRBV29-1; D: .; size: .; CDR3: CSVELGTKATGELFF; DNA: TGCAGCGTTGAACTAGGGACAAAGGCCACCGGGGAGCTGTTTTTT
J: TRBJ2-7; V: TRBV18; D: .; size: few; CDR3: CASSPPVSGINEQYF; DNA: TGTGCCAGCTCACCACCGGTCTCAGGGATTAACGAGCAGTACTTC
J: TRBJ2-5; V: TRBV7-2; D: .; size: few; CDR3: CASSLAFSSETQYF; DNA: TGTGCCAGCAGCTTAGCGTTTTCCTCGGAGACCCAGTACTTC
J: TRBJ2-2; V: TRBV7-3; D: TRBD2; size: many; CDR3: CASSLNAGGLKGELFF; DNA: TGTGCCAGCAGCTTAAACGCGGGAGGGCTAAAAGGGGAGCTGTTTTTT
J: TRBJ2-2; V: TRBV6-4; D: .; size: .; CDR3: CASSDLETGELFF; DNA: TGTGCCAGCAGTGATCTCGAAACCGGGGAGCTGTTTTTT
J: TRBJ2-3; V: TRBV7-2; D: .; size: .; CDR3: CASSQPHTGTDTQYF; DNA: TGTGCCAGCAGTCAACCACATACAGGGACAGATACGCAGTATTTT
J: TRBJ2-3; V: TRBV29-1; D: .; size: few; CDR3: CSVVGRNTDTQYF; DNA: TGCAGCGTTGTCGGCAGGAACACAGATACGCAGTATTTT
J: TRBJ2-2; V: TRBV7-2; D: TRBD2; size: .; CDR3: CASSLKGGGAHGELFF; DNA: TGTGCCAGCAGCTTAAAGGGCGGGGGGGCCCACGGGGAGCTGTTTTTT
J: TRBJ2-6; V: TRBV20-1; D: .; size: many; CDR3: CSARDRLGPWGANVLTF; DNA: TGCAGTGCTAGAGATCGTTTAGGGCCCTGGGGGGCCAACGTCCTGACTTTC
J: TRBJ2-3; V: TRBV29-1; D: .; size: .; CDR3: CSVPSSLVLDTQYF; DNA: TGCAGCGTCCCATCTTCGCTAGTTCTGGATACGCAGTATTTT
J: TRBJ2-7; V: TRBV5-1; D: TRBD1; size: .; CDR3: CASSLAIGTGANEQYF; DNA: TGCGCCAGCAGCTTGGCTATTGGGACAGGCGCGAACGAGCAGTACTTC
J: TRBJ1-6; V: TRBV28; D: .; size: few; CDR3: CASSSRSSYNSPLHF; DNA: TGTGCCAGCAGTTCCCGTAGCTCCTATAATTCACCCCTCCACTTT
J: TRBJ2-1; V: TRBV20-1; D: TRBD1; size: .; CDR3: CSARVPGQGLVNEQFF; DNA: TGCAGTGCTAGAGTTCCCGGACAGGGGCTGGTCAATGAGCAGTTCTTC
J: TRBJ2-1; V: TRBV28; D: TRBD2; size: .; CDR3: CASSLGLAGTRGEHFF; DNA: TGTGCCAGCAGTTTGGGACTAGCGGGGACTCGCGGTGAGCACTTCTTC
J: TRBJ2-7; V: TRBV20-1; D: .; size: .; CDR3: CSARQGLVTYEQYF; DNA: TGCAGTGCTAGACAGGGTTTAGTAACCTACGAGCAGTACTTC
J: TRBJ2-2; V: TRBV20-1; D: .; size: many; CDR3: CSARRQGHAGELFF; DNA: TGCAGTGCTAGAAGGCAGGGGCACGCCGGGGAGCTGTTTTTT
J: TRBJ2-1; V: TRBV12-3/TRBV12-4; D: .; size: few; CDR3: CASSPRTADYNEQFF; DNA: TGTGCCAGCAGTCCGAGGACAGCAGACTACAATGAGCAGTTCTTC
J: TRBJ1-5; V: TRBV3-1; D: TRBD1; size: .; CDR3: CASSKELSLGQGTHQPQHF; DNA: TGTGCCAGCAGCAAAGAATTGTCATTGGGACAGGGAACCCATCAGCCCCAGCATTTT
J: TRBJ1-5; V: TRBV28; D: .; size: few; CDR3: CASSLFGRDNQPQHF; DNA: TGTGCCAGCAGTTTATTCGGCAGGGACAATCAGCCCCAGCATTTT
J: TRBJ2-2; V: TRBV10-3; D: .; size: .; CDR3: CAIGLVAGELFF; DNA: TGTGCCATCGGGTTGGTAGCCGGGGAGCTGTTTTTT
J: TRBJ1-1; V: TRBV6-5; D: .; size: .; CDR3: CASSYTPGGRRTEAFF; DNA: TGTGCCAGCAGTTACACCCCGGGGGGGAGGCGGACTGAAGCTTTCTTT
J: TRBJ2-1; V: TRBV20-1; D: .; size: .; CDR3: CSARDHGGQFF; DNA: TGCAGTGCTAGAGATCACGGCGGGCAGTTCTTC
J: TRBJ1-2; V: TRBV6-5; D: .; size: few; CDR3: CASSPFMRGSPPHYGYTF; DNA: TGTGCCAGCAGTCCCTTTATGAGGGGTTCCCCCCCCCACTATGGCTACACCTTC
J: TRBJ2-2; V: TRBV6-2/TRBV6-3; D: TRBD1; size: few; CDR3: CASSDRGRTGELFF; DNA: TGTGCCAGCAGTGACAGGGGGAGGACCGGGGAGCTGTTTTTT
J: TRBJ1-2; V: TRBV7-2; D: .; size: .; CDR3: CASSLPLGVQSGHTF; DNA: TGTGCCAGCAGCTTACCCCTAGGGGTGCAGTCGGGTCACACCTTC
J: TRBJ2-7; V: TRBV7-2; D: .; size: many; CDR3: CASSFSGRGYEQYF; DNA: TGTGCCAGCAGCTTCTCCGGTCGGGGGTACGAGCAGTACTTC
J: TRBJ1-5; V: TRBV20-1; D: .; size: few; CDR3: CSAAGLGAPQHF; DNA: TGCAGTGCTGCGGGCCTCGGGGCACCCCAGCATTTT
J: TRBJ2-3; V: TRBV20-1; D: TRBD2; size: .; CDR3: CSASAGGPDYTDTQYF; DNA: TGCAGTGCTAGCGCGGGGGGACCGGACTACACAGATACGCAGTATTTT
J: TRBJ2-5; V: TRBV7-2; D: TRBD2; size: many; CDR3: CASSWGGEGETQYF; DNA: TGTGCCAGCAGCTGGGGGGGGGAGGGAGAGACCCAGTACTTC
J: TRBJ2-7; V: TRBV4-3; D: .; size: .; CDR3: CASSHHLRGSYEQYF; DNA: TGCGCCAGCAGCCACCACCTCAGGGGTTCCTACGAGCAGTACTTC
J: TRBJ2-3; V: TRBV10-3; D: TRBD2; size: many; CDR3: CAISESKGLAGVDTQYF; DNA: TGTGCCATCAGTGAGTCGAAAGGGCTAGCGGGGGTGGATACGCAGTATTTT
J: TRBJ2-7; V: TRBV12-3/TRBV12-4; D: .; size: few; CDR3: CASSPQGLSTAQYF; DNA: TGTGCCAGCAGTCCTCAGGGGCTCTCTACGGCGCAGTACTTC
J: TRBJ2-7; V: TRBV2; D: .; size: few; CDR3: CASSELFRASSYEQYF; DNA: TGTGCCAGCAGTGAACTTTTTAGGGCAAGCTCCTACGAGCAGTACTTC
J: TRBJ2-7; V: TRBV12-3/TRBV12-4; D: TRBD1; size: few; CDR3: CASRSRDRDPYEQYF; DNA: TGTGCCAGCAGAAGCCGGGACAGGGACCCCTACGAGCAGTACTTC
J: TRBJ2-7; V: TRBV5-1; D: TRBD2; size: few; CDR3: CASSLELAGESYEQYF; DNA: TGCGCCAGCAGCTTGGAACTAGCGGGAGAGTCCTACGAGCAGTACTTC
J: TRBJ1-2; V: TRBV6-5; D: .; size: .; CDR3: CASSYISNYGYTF; DNA: TGTGCCAGCAGTTATATCAGTAACTATGGCTACACCTTC
J: TRBJ2-7; V: TRBV20-1; D: .; size: few; CDR3: CSARDLGPWDEQYF; DNA: TGCAGTGCTAGAGATCTCGGGCCATGGGACGAGCAGTACTTC
J: TRBJ2-1; V: TRBV29-1; D: TRBD2; size: few; CDR3: CSVNHGTTYNEQFF; DNA: TGCAGCGTAAACCACGGGACTACTTACAATGAGCAGTTCTTC
J: TRBJ2-1; V: TRBV12-3/TRBV12-4; D: TRBD2; size: few; CDR3: CASSYPSGGKNEQFF; DNA: TGTGCCAGCAGTTACCCTAGCGGGGGGAAAAATGAGCAGTTCTTC
J: TRBJ2-7; V: TRBV15; D: TRBD1; size: .; CDR3: CATSATGASYEQYF; DNA: TGTGCCACCAGCGCGACAGGGGCTTCCTACGAGCAGTACTTC
J: TRBJ2-7; V: TRBV5-1; D: .; size: .; CDR3: CASSSEGVKQYF; DNA: TGCGCCAGCAGCTCCGAGGGGGTGAAGCAGTACTTC